This T cell receptor (beta chain) stems from a study of neurological immune-mediated disorders. The sample's time point: technical triplicate 3. Each sorted-subset library came from fewer than 1.3 million CD4+ or CD8+ T cells. The sample holds many counts of this clonotype. Its antigen is unidentified. V shed 1 base and J shed 4 bases, with 8 bases lying between them. Germline lookup yields CDR1 SGHKS and CDR2 YYEKEE (reference sequence). This CDR3 has 13 amino acids. The cDNA came from 5'RACE, which used 10-nucleotide random UMIs. TCRdb re-called the 5' RACE reads through MiXCR, storing one row per CDR3 protein. The table records 25,000 to 30,000 distinct CDR3 sequences, 16% of them present only once. Findings and limits, study-wide: None of the CDR3 amino acid sequences of expanded clones recurred across subjects, suggesting private repertoires in all groups. Patients with HTLV-1-associated myelopathy showed the most TCR clonal expansion. Those with multiple sclerosis showed the least, falling below healthy controls.

The specimen was CD4+ T cells from blood. This sequence was found in a female donor with HTLV-1-associated myelopathy (HAM/TSP). This chain uses TRBV5-5 with TRBJ1-2, with TRBD1 as a possible D gene (5 bases). The DNA of the CDR3 is TGTGCCAGCAGCTTGAGGGGCGGCTATGGCTACACCTTC. Amino acids: CASSLRGGYGYTF. The full variable domain, rest sourced from reference TRBV5-5 and TRBJ1-2, is DAGVTQSPTHLIKTRGQQVTLRCSPISGHKSVSWYQQVLGQGPQFIFQYYEKEERGRGNFPDRFSARQFPNYSSELNVNALLLGDSALYLCASSLRGGYGYTFGSGTRLTVV.